The 32 T cell receptor beta chains listed next were all sequenced from one sample in a study of CD4 T cells in relation to SARS-CoV-2 and coronaviruses. Antigens for these TCRs are unknown. Only in-frame clones appear in the TCRdb table, and some are missing; sequencing was by immunoSEQ multiplex PCR. In the table there are roughly 30,000 clones, roughly 82% of which are singletons. Sequenced material: memory CD4+ T cells from PBMCs, cultured in vitro. All receptors come from an adult with COVID-19.

The count of this clone is one. The V and J genes are TRBV3-1 (or the pseudogene TRBV3-2) and TRBJ1-4, with D unresolved. V was shortened by 8 bases and J by 5 bases, with 15 bases between the two germline ends. There are 14 residues in the CDR3. Germline assignment: CDR1 LGHDT and CDR2 YNNKEL (reference sequence). The CDR3 region has the DNA TGTGCCAGCGCGTCCGGTCATTCAAATGAAAAACTGTTTTTT. This sequence encodes CASASGHSNEKLFF.

The chain carries TRBV19 and TRBJ2-3; the D is unclear. Trimming left V 6 bases short and J 2 bases short, with 9 bases between. Germline V gene lookup returns CDR1 LNHDA and CDR2 SQIVND (reference sequence). This CDR3 is built from 13 residues. DNA of the CDR3: TGTGCCAGTAGAGGGTTTGTCACAGATACGCAGTATTTT. Its translation is CASRGFVTDTQYF.

The CDR3 sequence is CASSKQGRGSQETQYF. The CDR3 nucleotides read TGTGCCAGCAGCAAGCAGGGAAGGGGGAGCCAAGAGACCCAGTACTTC. The chain links TRBV13 to TRBJ2-5, with a tentative D call TRBD1 (6 bases). CDR1 and CDR2 from the germline V gene are PRHDT and FYEKMQ (reference sequence). Trimming took off 5 bases at V and 1 base at J, with 17 bases between the two ends. The CDR3 has 16 amino acids. The variable domain in full, with the rest retrieved from reference TRBV13 and TRBJ2-5, is AAGVIQSPRHLIKEKRETATLKCYPIPRHDTVYWYQQGPGQDPQFLISFYEKMQSDKGSIPDRFSAQQFSDYHSELNMSSLELGDSALYFCASSKQGRGSQETQYFGPGTRLLVL.

The chain has TRBV5-4 and TRBJ2-7; D might be TRBD2 (6 bases). Germline CDR1 and CDR2: SGHNT and YYREEE (reference sequence). This CDR3 comprises 12 residues. The V gene lost 4 bases and the J gene lost 3 bases, with 8 bases spanning the gap. The CDR3, as DNA: TGTGCCAGCAGCAGGGACTTCTACGAGCAGTACTTC. This codes for CASSRDFYEQYF.

The chain links TRBV5-6 to TRBJ2-1, with 11 bases lining up with TRBD2. Germline assignment: CDR1 SGHDT and CDR2 YYEEEE. J was trimmed by 7 bases and V by 5 bases; bases with no gene match: 8. The CDR3 is made up of 15 amino acids. CDR3 sequence (DNA): TGTGCCAGCAGGTCTAGCGGGAGGCCCAAAAATGAGCAGTTCTTC. Residues: CASRSSGRPKNEQFF.

This clone came up a few times. The chain has TRBV7-9 and TRBJ2-1, with 8 bases aligning to TRBD2. This CDR3 comprises 17 residues. After removal of 0 bases from V and 4 bases from J, the junction contained 8 bases not matched to a gene. Germline V gene sequence: CDR1 SEHNR, CDR2 FQNEAQ (reference sequence). For the CDR3, the DNA is TGTGCCAGCAGCTTAGCTTTACTGGCTAGCGGGTACAATGAGCAGTTCTTC. Its protein product is CASSLALLASGYNEQFF.

The rearrangement joins TRBV7-2 to TRBJ2-4; the D gene is possibly TRBD2 (6 bases). V was clipped by 5 bases and J by 6 bases, with 14 bases between them. From germline, CDR1 is SGHTA and CDR2 FQGNSA. This CDR3 has 14 amino acids. The CDR3 region has the DNA TGTGCCAGCAGCGGAGACGGGGGATTAAACATTCAGTACTTC. Protein: CASSGDGGLNIQYF.

V gene TRBV12-3 or TRBV12-4 combines with J gene TRBJ1-3; unclear D gene. CDR3 length: 13 amino acids. V dropped 10 bases and J dropped 0 bases, with 10 bases sitting between them. CDR3 in amino acids: CATPDSSGNTIYF. The DNA for the CDR3 is TGTGCCACCCCTGACTCCTCTGGAAACACCATATATTTT.

The chain employs TRBV29-1 and TRBJ2-2; TRBD1 agrees at 7 bases. The CDR3 runs to 12 residues. J gave up 1 base and V 7 bases, and 0 bases lay outside the gene matches. The germline gives CDR1 SQVTM, CDR2 ANQGSEA. The CDR3 spells CSGQGNTGELFF. As DNA, the CDR3 is TGCAGCGGACAGGGGAACACCGGGGAGCTGTTTTTT.

V gene TRBV19 combines with J gene TRBJ1-3; unclear D gene. Germline V gene sequence: CDR1 LNHDA, CDR2 SQIVND (reference sequence). V was cut by 8 bases and J by 0 bases, with 8 bases left in between. The CDR3 totals 13 residues. The CDR3 sequence is CASSESSGNTIYF. In DNA form, the CDR3 reads TGTGCCAGTTCGGAGAGCTCTGGAAACACCATATATTTT.

The rearrangement joins TRBV11-2 to TRBJ2-3, with D possibly matching TRBD2 (6 bases). This CDR3 has 14 residues. The germline V gene encodes CDR1 SGHAT and CDR2 FQNNGV. The V and J ends lost 5 bases and 7 bases respectively, with 16 bases between them. CDR3 in amino acids: CASSLRRGRHTQYF. The DNA of the CDR3 is TGTGCCAGCAGCCTAAGACGGGGGAGGCATACGCAGTATTTT.

The chain couples TRBV13 to TRBJ2-3; TRBD2 matches 11 bases. V lost 1 base and J lost 5; bases outside the gene matches: 14. The CDR3 contains 19 residues. CDR1 PRHDT and CDR2 FYEKMQ come from the germline V gene (reference sequence). The CDR3 coding sequence is TGTGCCAGCAGCTTAGAGGCACCGAAACCTAGCGGGAGGAGAGATACGCAGTATTTT. Translated: CASSLEAPKPSGRRDTQYF.

The chain employs TRBV5-4 and TRBJ1-2; TRBD1 matches at 8 bases. Germline V gene sequence: CDR1 SGHNT, CDR2 YYREEE (reference sequence). The CDR3 has 14 residues. V was pared by 0 bases and J by 4 bases, with 2 bases of the junction left unmatched. The CDR3 sequence is CASSLDRGGYGYTF. The CDR3 DNA follows: TGTGCCAGCAGCTTGGACAGGGGGGGCTATGGCTACACCTTC.

This clone was detected only a few times. The chain joins TRBV2 to TRBJ1-5; D call uncertain. CDR3 length: 14 amino acids. Trimming pared 6 bases from V and 2 bases from J, leaving 11 bases between. CDR1 is SNHLY and CDR2 is FYNNEI in the germline V gene. The CDR3: CASSLEIRNQPQHF. CDR3 sequence (DNA): TGTGCCAGCAGCCTGGAGATACGCAATCAGCCCCAGCATTTT.

This chain joins TRBV11-1 and TRBJ2-5; D uncertain. The CDR3 is 13 residues long. V lost 5 bases, J lost 1 base, and 8 bases lay in between. CDR1 and CDR2 (germline): SGHAT, FQDESV (reference sequence). CDR3: CASSRSRQETQYF. CDR3 bases: TGTGCCAGCAGCCGCTCGCGCCAAGAGACCCAGTACTTC.

This chain uses TRBV18 with TRBJ2-7; D perhaps matches TRBD1 (6 bases). Germline V lookup: CDR1 KGHSH, CDR2 LQKENI. Deletions cut 4 bases from V and 4 bases from J, with 11 bases between. The CDR3 is 13 amino acids. CDR3 protein: CASSRDIGYEQYF. DNA for the CDR3: TGTGCCAGCTCACGGGACATCGGATACGAGCAGTACTTC.

CDR3 protein: CASSSSGSNEQFF. CDR3 DNA sequence: TGTGCCAGCAGCTCTAGCGGGAGTAATGAGCAGTTCTTC. The chain links TRBV7-3 to TRBJ2-1; 10 nucleotides line up with TRBD2. This CDR3 contains 13 residues. Germline CDR1 SGHTA, CDR2 FQGTGA. The ends lost 4 bases at V and 7 bases at J; junction bases unmatched: 1.

The V call is TRBV5-1, the J call TRBJ2-3; D could derive from TRBD1 or TRBD2 (5 bases each). V was shortened by 2 bases and J by 4 bases, with 11 bases between the two germline ends. The CDR3 is 14 residues long. Germline V gene lookup returns CDR1 SGHRS and CDR2 YFSETQ. The CDR3 coding sequence is TGCGCCAGCAGCTTTGAGGGGCATCCAGATACGCAGTATTTT. Protein: CASSFEGHPDTQYF.

In this sample, this clone turned up a few times. This sequence joins TRBV7-8 and TRBJ2-3; D might be TRBD1 (7 bases). CDR1 and CDR2 (germline): SGHVS, FQNEAQ. Trimming pared 5 bases from V and 0 bases from J, leaving 12 bases between. The CDR3 runs to 15 residues. DNA for the CDR3: TGTGCCAGCAGCCAGACAGGGACTAGCACAGATACGCAGTATTTT. Residues: CASSQTGTSTDTQYF.

About this clone itself: The junction departs from the called germline gene at one end, perhaps through a read error. This chain links TRBV2 with TRBJ2-1; 10 nucleotides match TRBD2. The CDR3 runs to 15 residues. From germline, CDR1 is SNHLY and CDR2 FYNNEI. This CDR3 is CASREASGSYDEQFF. CDR3 coding DNA: TGTGCCAGCAGAGAAGCTAGCGGGAGTTACGATGAGCAGTTCTTC. Full variable domain (remainder filled in from reference TRBV2 and TRBJ2-1): EPEVTQTPSHQVTQMGQEVILRCVPISNHLYFYWYRQILGQKVEFLVSFYNNEISEKSEIFDDQFSVERPDGSNFTLKIRSTKLEDSAMYFCASREASGSYDEQFFGPGTRLTVL.

This sequence joins TRBV28 and TRBJ2-1; 9 bases line up with TRBD2. The germline gives CDR1 MDHEN, CDR2 SYDVKM. The CDR3 extends over 20 amino acids. J was trimmed by 3 bases and V by 6 bases; bases with no gene match: 21. As DNA, the CDR3 is TGTGCCAGCAGACCGCGTTATTTGCGGGAGGGCCCCCTTGTCTACAATGAGCAGTTCTTC. Protein sequence: CASRPRYLREGPLVYNEQFF.

This rearrangement joins TRBV5-1 to TRBJ2-2, with D possibly being TRBD1 (5 bases). Germline CDR1 and CDR2: SGHRS and YFSETQ. V dropped 1 base and J dropped 0 bases, with 10 bases sitting between them. The CDR3 has 16 residues. The CDR3 reads CASSLSQGPNTGELFF. The CDR3 DNA is TGCGCCAGCAGCTTGTCGCAGGGTCCGAACACCGGGGAGCTGTTTTTT.

The gene calls are TRBV4-2 and TRBJ2-1, with 8 positions matching TRBD2. The CDR3 sequence is 17 residues long. Per germline, CDR1 LGHNA and CDR2 YNFKEQ. Germline trimming cut 4 bases from V and 6 bases from J; bases unmatched to any gene: 14. The CDR3 region has the DNA TGTGCCAGCAGCCGCCTAGGACCAGCGGGAGCCTCCAATGAGCAGTTCTTC. Encoded protein: CASSRLGPAGASNEQFF.

The rearrangement joins TRBV2 to TRBJ2-1, with 16 nucleotides matching TRBD2. Looked up from germline, CDR1 is SNHLY and CDR2 is FYNNEI. CDR3 length: 17 residues. V was clipped by 6 bases and J by 2 bases; unmatched bases: 4. The CDR3 loop reads CASRSGTSGRAYNEQFF. As DNA, the CDR3 is TGTGCCAGCAGGTCAGGGACTAGCGGGAGGGCCTACAATGAGCAGTTCTTC.

The chain recombines TRBV20-1 with TRBJ2-3; D call uncertain. The CDR3 is 11 residues long. Germline-derived CDR1 and CDR2 are DFQATT and SNEGSKA (reference sequence). Trimming removed 7 bases at V and 1 base at J, with 6 bases between. The CDR3 spells CSGGGTDTQYF. DNA of the CDR3: TGCAGTGGAGGTGGCACAGATACGCAGTATTTT.

The chain recombines TRBV5-1 with TRBJ2-6, with 9 bases that match TRBD1. Germline V lookup: CDR1 SGHRS, CDR2 YFSETQ. V gave up 6 bases and J gave up 0 bases; unmatched junction bases: 10. This CDR3 comprises 18 residues. CDR3 coding DNA: TGCGCCAGCACAGCAAGGACAGGGGAGAGCTCTGGGGCCAACGTCCTGACTTTC. Protein product: CASTARTGESSGANVLTF.

The CDR3 loop is CASSPPSTDTQYF. The CDR3 bases are TGTGCCAGCAGCCCCCCATCCACAGATACGCAGTATTTT. The genes are TRBV7-2 and TRBJ2-3; D unclear. This CDR3 comprises 13 residues. CDR1 SGHTA and CDR2 FQGNSA come from the germline V gene. Trimming stripped 5 bases from V and 2 bases from J, with 8 bases between.

In its sample, this clone was seen once. The chain has TRBV19 and TRBJ2-1; D remains unclear. Germline V gene data show CDR1 as LNHDA and CDR2 as SQIVND (reference sequence). The CDR3 has 13 residues. The germline V and J ends were trimmed by 0 bases and 8 bases, with 8 bases remaining between them. CDR3 loop: CASSIDNNDEQFF. The CDR3 DNA reads as TGTGCCAGTAGTATAGATAACAACGATGAGCAGTTCTTC.

This chain connects TRBV28 to TRBJ2-5; D call uncertain. Trimming removed 4 bases from V and 5 bases from J, with 14 bases in between. Germline V gives CDR1 MDHEN, CDR2 SYDVKM. There are 14 residues in the CDR3. This CDR3 reads CASSSPTRSETQYF. CDR3 in DNA: TGTGCCAGCAGTTCTCCGACCCGCTCGGAGACCCAGTACTTC.

The genes are TRBV5-1 and TRBJ2-1; 11 bases are a match to TRBD2. The CDR3 runs 16 residues. Per germline, CDR1 SGHRS and CDR2 YFSETQ. Trimming at V came to 4 bases and at J to 4 bases, leaving 7 bases not matched to a gene. The CDR3 DNA sequence: TGCGCCAGCAGCGCGGCTGGGACTAGCGGTTACAATGAGCAGTTCTTC. Amino acid sequence: CASSAAGTSGYNEQFF.

V usage is TRBV7-6 and J usage is TRBJ2-3; 9 bases map to TRBD1. V lost 5 bases to trimming and J lost 4 bases; unmatched junction nucleotides: 7. Germline CDR1 reads SGHVS; CDR2 reads FNYEAQ. The length of the CDR3 is 15 residues. This CDR3 reads CASSHYRGRADTQYF. Written as DNA, the CDR3 is TGTGCCAGCAGCCATTACAGGGGGCGCGCAGATACGCAGTATTTT.

This clone has just one count. V gene TRBV30 combines with J gene TRBJ2-3; D gene unclear. The germline CDR1 and CDR2 sequences are GTSNPN and SVGIG (reference sequence). Trimming stripped 2 bases from V and 5 bases from J, with 11 bases between. The CDR3 is 13 amino acids. Here the CDR3 DNA reads TGTGCCTGGAGTTACGGGTTCGAAGATACGCAGTATTTT. It yields the protein CAWSYGFEDTQYF.